The 18 T cell receptor beta chains below all came from one sample that was sequenced in a study of T cells in localized non-small cell lung cancer (TCRdb year 2020). The library relied on the immunoSEQ multiplex PCR assay. TCRdb re-hosts the immuneACCESS table, in-frame sequences only. Its copies lack some clones; in the studies checked, an unresolved V gene accounts for under half of them, and the cause for the rest is not known. This sample lists 58,000 or so clones; roughly nine tenths were detected once. About 2% of the sample is held by the ten biggest clonotypes. Here the sequenced sample was peripheral blood, taken before any cancer treatment. The source of these receptors is a woman aged 40-70 years with stage I lung adenocarcinoma.

The V gene is TRBV28, the J gene TRBJ1-3, with 7 bases fitting TRBD1. The CDR3 extends over 14 amino acids. J lost 2 bases, V lost 6 bases, and 4 bases had no gene match. Germline V CDR1 and CDR2: MDHEN, SYDVKM. The CDR3 reads CASSGTGAGNTIYF. The CDR3 DNA is TGTGCCAGCAGCGGAACAGGGGCTGGAAACACCATATATTTT.

This chain uses TRBV28 with TRBJ2-7; D is unresolved. The CDR3 has 14 residues. Trimming removed 5 bases from V and 5 bases from J, with 16 bases in between. Looked up from germline, CDR1 is MDHEN and CDR2 is SYDVKM. The CDR3 spells CASSLPGVVDEQYF. In DNA, the CDR3 is TGTGCCAGCAGTCTACCTGGTGTGGTTGACGAGCAGTACTTC. Together with reference TRBV28 and TRBJ2-7, the CDR3 gives the full variable domain: DVKVTQSSRYLVKRTGEKVFLECVQDMDHENMFWYRQDPGLGLRLIYFSYDVKMKEKGDIPEGYSVSREKKERFSLILESASTNQTSMYLCASSLPGVVDEQYFGPGTRLTVT.

The V and J genes are TRBV28 and TRBJ2-1; 7 bases line up with TRBD2. CDR3 size: 15 residues. Germline V gene sequence: CDR1 MDHEN, CDR2 SYDVKM. Losses at the gene ends were 3 bases for V and 10 bases for J; bases not matched to a gene: 12. CDR3 DNA sequence: TGTGCCAGCAGTTTGTGGGCGGGAGAGGAGGGCGAGCAGTTCTTC. This sequence encodes CASSLWAGEEGEQFF.

The chain links TRBV19 to TRBJ2-7, with TRBD1 identical over 9 bases. This CDR3 comprises 16 residues. CDR1 LNHDA and CDR2 SQIVND come from the germline V gene (reference sequence). V was clipped by 5 bases and J by 7 bases; unmatched bases: 15. The CDR3 nucleotides read TGTGCCAGTAGTTCCCCCGTCGGGACAGGGATGGGGGAGCAGTACTTC. Protein sequence: CASSSPVGTGMGEQYF.

V and J are TRBV6-1 and TRBJ1-6; D unresolved. Trimming removed 2 bases at V and 4 bases at J, with 6 bases between. Germline CDR1 reads MNHNS; CDR2 reads SASEGT. This CDR3 has 14 amino acids. CDR3 loop: CASSELAYNSPLHF. The CDR3 DNA is TGTGCCAGCAGTGAATTGGCGTATAATTCACCCCTCCACTTT.

The rearrangement links TRBV7-7 to TRBJ1-1; possibly TRBD1 for D (6 bases). In germline, CDR1 is SSHAT, CDR2 FNYEAQ (reference sequence). This CDR3 region has 13 residues. CDR3 region: CAVGQSLNTEAFF. In DNA form, the CDR3 reads TGTGCTGTCGGACAGAGTTTGAACACTGAAGCTTTCTTT.

This sequence joins TRBV19 and TRBJ2-7, with D possibly being TRBD1 (5 bases). This CDR3 spans 13 amino acids. Germline values: CDR1 LNHDA, CDR2 SQIVND (reference sequence). V lost 0 bases, J lost 3 bases, and 6 bases lay in between. CDR3 bases: TGTGCCAGTAGTATAGACAGGGACTACGAGCAGTACTTC. Its protein is CASSIDRDYEQYF.

The rearrangement links TRBV10-3 to TRBJ2-1; 8 nucleotides match TRBD1. CDR3 length: 16 amino acids. V shed 3 bases and J 4 bases; nucleotides not matched to a gene: 8. Germline loops: CDR1 ENHRY, CDR2 SYGVKD. CDR3: CAISDQGQGIYNEQFF. The DNA for the CDR3 is TGTGCCATCAGTGACCAAGGACAGGGAATTTACAATGAGCAGTTCTTC.

The chain carries TRBV6-1 and TRBJ2-7; TRBD1 aligns across 9 bases. Germline CDR1 reads MNHNS; CDR2 reads SASEGT. V lost 8 bases, J lost 2 bases, and 1 base stayed unmatched. The CDR3 is 12 residues long. Written as DNA, the CDR3 is TGTGCCAGCGGGGACAGGGCCTACGAGCAGTACTTC. Amino acid sequence: CASGDRAYEQYF.

The chain couples TRBV13 to TRBJ1-3; no firm D call. This CDR3 spans 15 amino acids. CDR1 and CDR2 (germline): PRHDT, FYEKMQ (reference sequence). The germline V and J ends were trimmed by 5 bases and 0 bases, with 11 bases remaining between them. Here the CDR3 reads CASSRRLNSGNTIYF. The CDR3 DNA reads TGTGCCAGCAGCCGCCGACTTAACTCTGGAAACACCATATATTTT.

This chain's CDR3 is CASSPEQGNEQFF. The CDR3 region has the DNA TGCGCCAGCAGCCCCGAACAGGGTAATGAGCAGTTCTTC. V gene TRBV5-1 combines with J gene TRBJ2-1; a weak D match, TRBD1 (6 bases). The CDR3 sequence is 13 residues long. Trimming cost V 4 bases and J 7 bases, with 12 bases left between them. CDR1 and CDR2 (germline): SGHRS, YFSETQ.

This chain uses TRBV10-3 with TRBJ1-1; possibly TRBD1 for D (5 bases). The germline V and J ends were trimmed by 8 bases and 2 bases, with 12 bases remaining between them. Germline CDR1 is ENHRY and CDR2 is SYGVKD. This CDR3 region has 13 residues. In DNA, the CDR3 is TGTGCCATCGGGGGAGTCTTCAACACTGAAGCTTTCTTT. This encodes CAIGGVFNTEAFF.

The chain is built from TRBV7-9 and TRBJ1-2, with 10 bases that match TRBD1. V lost 4 bases, J lost 5 bases, and 16 bases stayed unmatched. Germline V lookup: CDR1 SEHNR, CDR2 FQNEAQ (reference sequence). The CDR3 runs to 18 residues. CDR3 DNA sequence: TGTGCCAGCAGCTCAGGGGCATTCTTCGGACAGGGGGATTATGGCTACACCTTC. As protein: CASSSGAFFGQGDYGYTF.

V gene TRBV6-5 combines with J gene TRBJ1-2; a weak D match, TRBD1 (6 bases). CDR3 size: 14 residues. Trimming stripped 2 bases from V and 2 bases from J, with 9 bases between. Germline values: CDR1 MNHEY, CDR2 SVGAGI. CDR3 nucleotides: TGTGCCAGCAGTTACCTGGACAGAAACTATGGCTACACCTTC. It codes for CASSYLDRNYGYTF.

This clone has only one observation. CDR3 loop: CASSLGGALSYEQYF. As DNA, the CDR3 is TGTGCCAGCAGCTTAGGAGGGGCCCTCTCCTACGAGCAGTACTTC. The rearrangement uses TRBV7-8 and TRBJ2-7, with D possibly being TRBD1 or TRBD2 (5 bases each). Germline-derived CDR1 and CDR2 are SGHVS and FQNEAQ. The ends were cut back, 1 base at V and 0 bases at J, with 10 bases in the middle. The CDR3 runs 15 residues.

This rearrangement joins TRBV30 to TRBJ1-2; D is ambiguous. V lost 3 bases and J lost 1, with 9 bases in between. Germline V gene lookup returns CDR1 GTSNPN and CDR2 SVGIG (reference sequence). The CDR3 totals 13 residues. DNA of the CDR3: TGTGCCTGGAGCCCGGACGGTAACTATGGCTACACCTTC. It translates to CAWSPDGNYGYTF.

This clone was detected only once. V and J are TRBV6-1 and TRBJ2-7, with D unclear. CDR3 size: 14 residues. Germline loops: CDR1 MNHNS, CDR2 SASEGT. The V end was cut by 7 bases, the J end by 0 bases, with 13 bases between. This chain's CDR3 is CASTPRRGSYEQYF. CDR3 in DNA: TGTGCCAGCACCCCGAGGCGTGGCTCCTACGAGCAGTACTTC.

J is TRBJ1-2 and V is TRBV30; D is undetermined. The germline V gene encodes CDR1 GTSNPN and CDR2 SVGIG (reference sequence). This CDR3 has 13 amino acids. Between the trimmed V and J ends, which lost 2 bases and 3 bases, there was a span of 10 bases. The CDR3 nucleotides are TGTGCCTGGAGTCCCTCTATGGACTATGGCTACACCTTC. Protein sequence: CAWSPSMDYGYTF.